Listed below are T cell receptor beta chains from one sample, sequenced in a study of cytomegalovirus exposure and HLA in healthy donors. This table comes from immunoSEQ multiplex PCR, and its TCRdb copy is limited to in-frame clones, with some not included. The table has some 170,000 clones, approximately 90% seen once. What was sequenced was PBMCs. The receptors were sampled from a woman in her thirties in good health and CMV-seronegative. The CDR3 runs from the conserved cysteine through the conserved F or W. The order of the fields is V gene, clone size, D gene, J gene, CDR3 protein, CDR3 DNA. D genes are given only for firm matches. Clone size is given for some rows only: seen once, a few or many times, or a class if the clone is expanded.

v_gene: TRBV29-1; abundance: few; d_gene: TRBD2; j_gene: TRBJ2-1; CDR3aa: CSVEGLAGLYNEQFF; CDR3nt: TGCAGCGTTGAAGGGTTAGCGGGCCTCTACAATGAGCAGTTCTTC
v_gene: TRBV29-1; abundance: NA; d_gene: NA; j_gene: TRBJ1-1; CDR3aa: CSVEGLADTEAFF; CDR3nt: TGCAGCGTTGAAGGTTTGGCGGACACTGAAGCTTTCTTT
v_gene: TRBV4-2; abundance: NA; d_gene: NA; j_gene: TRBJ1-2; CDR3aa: CASSQSPGQGDYGYTF; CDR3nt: TGTGCCAGCAGCCAATCCCCCGGCCAAGGGGACTATGGCTACACCTTC
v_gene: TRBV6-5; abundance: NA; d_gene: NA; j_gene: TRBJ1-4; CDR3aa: CASSYSLRTNEKLFF; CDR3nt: TGTGCCAGCAGTTACTCGCTGAGAACTAATGAAAAACTGTTTTTT
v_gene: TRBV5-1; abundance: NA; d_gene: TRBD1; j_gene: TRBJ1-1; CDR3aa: CASSPRGENTEAFF; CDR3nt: TGCGCCAGCAGCCCCAGGGGGGAAAACACTGAAGCTTTCTTT
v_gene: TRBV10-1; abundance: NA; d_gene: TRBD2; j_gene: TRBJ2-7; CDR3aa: CASSPGGGINEQYF; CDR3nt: TGCGCCAGCAGTCCCGGGGGGGGCATCAACGAGCAGTACTTC
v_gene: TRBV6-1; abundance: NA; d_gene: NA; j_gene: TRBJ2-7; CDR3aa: CASSELGPGGLYEQYF; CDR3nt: TGTGCCAGCAGTGAACTCGGGCCCGGGGGGCTCTACGAGCAGTACTTC
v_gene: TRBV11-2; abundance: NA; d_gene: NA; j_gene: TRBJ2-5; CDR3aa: CASSLPVQETQYF; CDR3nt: TGTGCCAGCAGCCTCCCGGTGCAAGAGACCCAGTACTTC
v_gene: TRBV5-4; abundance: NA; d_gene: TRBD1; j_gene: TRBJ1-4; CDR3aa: CASSLEGTENEKLFF; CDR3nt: TGTGCCAGCAGCTTGGAGGGGACAGAGAATGAAAAACTGTTTTTT
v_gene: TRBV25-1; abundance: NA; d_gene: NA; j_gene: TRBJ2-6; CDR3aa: CASSSKPPGANVLTF; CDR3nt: TGTGCCAGCAGTTCCAAGCCCCCTGGGGCCAACGTCCTGACTTTC
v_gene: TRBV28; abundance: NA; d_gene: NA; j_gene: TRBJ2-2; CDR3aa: CAGRRGGELFF; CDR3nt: TGTGCCGGCCGTCGGGGGGGGGAGCTGTTTTTT
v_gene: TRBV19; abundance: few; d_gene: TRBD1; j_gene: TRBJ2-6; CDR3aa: CASSTQNRGSGANVLTF; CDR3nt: TGTGCCAGTAGTACCCAGAACAGGGGCTCTGGGGCCAACGTCCTGACTTTC
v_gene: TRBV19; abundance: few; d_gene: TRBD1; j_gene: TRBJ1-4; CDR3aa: CASSMHRGSEKLFF; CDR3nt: TGTGCCAGTAGTATGCACAGGGGGAGTGAAAAACTGTTTTTT
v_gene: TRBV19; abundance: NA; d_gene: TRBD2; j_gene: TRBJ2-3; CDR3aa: CASTLAGVRTDTQYF; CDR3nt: TGTGCCAGTACCCTAGCGGGAGTTAGGACAGATACGCAGTATTTT
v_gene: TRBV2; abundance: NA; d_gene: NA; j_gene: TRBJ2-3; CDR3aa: CASSDGLHTDTQYF; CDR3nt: TGTGCCAGCAGTGATGGCCTTCACACAGATACGCAGTATTTT
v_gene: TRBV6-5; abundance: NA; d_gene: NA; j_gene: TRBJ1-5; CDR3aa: CASRSGGGNQPQHF; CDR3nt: TGTGCCAGCAGGAGTGGAGGAGGCAATCAGCCCCAGCATTTT
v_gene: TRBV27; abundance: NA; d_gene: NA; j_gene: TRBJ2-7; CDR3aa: CASRSGTAVAYEQYF; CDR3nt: TGTGCCAGCAGGTCCGGCACAGCCGTCGCCTACGAGCAGTACTTC
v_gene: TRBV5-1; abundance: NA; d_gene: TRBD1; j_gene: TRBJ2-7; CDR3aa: CASSPGDRAYEQYF; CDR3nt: TGCGCCAGCAGCCCCGGGGACAGGGCGTACGAGCAGTACTTC